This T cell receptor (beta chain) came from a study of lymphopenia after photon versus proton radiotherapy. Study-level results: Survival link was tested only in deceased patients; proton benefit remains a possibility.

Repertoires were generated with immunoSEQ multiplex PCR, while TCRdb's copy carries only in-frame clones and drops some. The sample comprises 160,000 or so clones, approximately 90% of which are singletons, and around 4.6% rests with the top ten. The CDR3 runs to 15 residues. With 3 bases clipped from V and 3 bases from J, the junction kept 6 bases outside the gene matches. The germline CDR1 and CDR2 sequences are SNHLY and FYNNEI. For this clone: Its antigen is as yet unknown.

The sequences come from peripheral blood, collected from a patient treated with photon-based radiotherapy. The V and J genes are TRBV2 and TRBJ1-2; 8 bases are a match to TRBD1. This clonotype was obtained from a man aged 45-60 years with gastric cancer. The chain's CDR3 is CASSDQGAYHYGYTF. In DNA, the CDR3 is TGTGCCAGCAGTGACCAGGGGGCGTATCACTATGGCTACACCTTC.